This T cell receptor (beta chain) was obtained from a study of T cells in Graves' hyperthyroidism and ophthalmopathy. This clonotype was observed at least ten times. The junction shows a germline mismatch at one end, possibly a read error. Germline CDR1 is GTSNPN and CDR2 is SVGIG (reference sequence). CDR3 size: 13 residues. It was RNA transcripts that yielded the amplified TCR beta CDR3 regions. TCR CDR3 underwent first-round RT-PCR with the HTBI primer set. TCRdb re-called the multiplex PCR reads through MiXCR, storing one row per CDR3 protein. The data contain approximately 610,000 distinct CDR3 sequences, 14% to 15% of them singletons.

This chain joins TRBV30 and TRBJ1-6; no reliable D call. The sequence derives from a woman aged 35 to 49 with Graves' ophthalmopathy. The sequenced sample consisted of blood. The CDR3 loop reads CAWSGESYSSLHF. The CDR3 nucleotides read TGTGCCTGGAGCGGGGAAAGCTATTCATCCCTCCACTTT.